The source of this TCR beta chain is a study of blood T cells in healthy people across ages. Study results and caveats: No one knew whether donors had CMV, which possibly confounded expanded clonotype changes.

Concerning this clonotype: Its antigen is unidentified.

For the second PCR, which ran for 7 to 11 cycles, a sample-barcoded 5' primer and a J-beta primer mix were used. One entry per CDR3 protein, called by TCRdb with MiXCR from the 5' RACE reads. This sample has 1 million or so distinct CDR3 sequences, with 40% to 45% found just once. Germline V lookup: CDR1 KGHSH, CDR2 LQKENI. There are 15 residues in the CDR3. Trimming stripped 4 bases from V and 8 bases from J, with 18 bases between. Input material: blood. V gene TRBV18 combines with J gene TRBJ2-1; tentatively, D is TRBD1 (6 bases). This receptor was taken from a woman aged 55 to 70 in good health. DNA for the CDR3: TGTGCCAGCTCACAAAACAGGGCCCTTCTGGATGAGCAGTTCTTC. Its protein product is CASSQNRALLDEQFF.